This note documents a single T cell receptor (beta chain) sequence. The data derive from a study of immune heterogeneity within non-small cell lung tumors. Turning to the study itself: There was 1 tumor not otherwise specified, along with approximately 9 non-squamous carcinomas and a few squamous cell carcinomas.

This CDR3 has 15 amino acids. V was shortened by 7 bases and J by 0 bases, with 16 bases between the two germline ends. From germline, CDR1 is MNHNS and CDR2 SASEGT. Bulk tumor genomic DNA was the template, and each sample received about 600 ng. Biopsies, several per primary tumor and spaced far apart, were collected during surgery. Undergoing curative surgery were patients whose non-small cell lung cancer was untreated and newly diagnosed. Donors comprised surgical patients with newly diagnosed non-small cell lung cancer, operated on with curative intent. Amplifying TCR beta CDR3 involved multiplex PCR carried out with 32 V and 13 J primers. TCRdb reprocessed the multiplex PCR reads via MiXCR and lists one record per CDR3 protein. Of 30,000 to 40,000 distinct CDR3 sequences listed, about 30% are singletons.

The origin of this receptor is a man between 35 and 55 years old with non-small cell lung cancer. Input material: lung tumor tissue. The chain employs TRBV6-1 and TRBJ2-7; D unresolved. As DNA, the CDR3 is TGTGCCAGCAAAAAAGTTCTGGCGAGCTCCTACGAGCAGTACTTC. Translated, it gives CASKKVLASSYEQYF.